The TCR beta chain described here comes from a study of shared clonotypes between healthy human individuals. Sequencing was performed with immunoSEQ multiplex PCR; in TCRdb, only in-frame clones are kept and a portion is missing. The sample yields about 2.4 million clones, approximately 93% seen once. Turning to this clone: Its target is unknown.

The study, taken as a whole, reports: The generation probabilities recorded for non-shared clonotypes fell below those of clonotypes shared by all four donors.

The CDR3 is made up of 16 amino acids. V lost 1 base to trimming and J lost 0 bases, with 10 bases between them. Germline assignment: CDR1 SGHTA and CDR2 FQGTGA. Sequenced: naive CD4+ T cells from PBMCs. Subset here: CD45RA+ positively selected. This rearrangement joins TRBV7-3 to TRBJ2-1; D not resolved. This TCR came from a man aged 18 to 30 in good health. Some clones in this sample may be carry-over from other donors' samples. As DNA, the CDR3 is TGTGCCAGCAGCTTAATGGGTCCCAGCTCCTACAATGAGCAGTTCTTC. It encodes CASSLMGPSSYNEQFF.